These T cell receptor beta chains were read from a single sample in a study of OX40 agonist ivuxolimab in advanced cancers. Repertoires were generated with immunoSEQ multiplex PCR, while TCRdb's copy carries only in-frame clones and drops some. The profile shows approximately 66,000 clones, about 88% of them singletons. The sequencing used CD4+ or CD8+ T cells sorted from blood, collected in a trial of the OX40 agonist ivuxolimab. These receptors came from an adult with an advanced solid tumor such as melanoma, head and neck, liver or kidney cancer. Each CDR3 is given with its conserved first and last residue. D genes are given only for firm matches. The size field is filled for only some rows; it gives once, few, many or a size class.

abundance,v_gene,d_gene,j_gene,CDR3nt,CDR3aa
.,TRBV6-5,.,TRBJ1-2,TGTGCCAGCAGTTACTCGGGGCTTGGAAAGGGCTACACCTTC,CASSYSGLGKGYTF
.,TRBV18,.,TRBJ1-1,TGTGCCAGCTCCTCGCTACCCAGGGGGAACACTGAAGCTTTCTTT,CASSSLPRGNTEAFF
few,TRBV25-1,.,TRBJ2-7,TGTGCCAGCAGGGGGGGATTTGGTAGGTCCTACGAGCAGTACTTC,CASRGGFGRSYEQYF
.,TRBV6-5,.,TRBJ1-3,TGTGCCAGCAGTCGGTACAGGAACCCTGGAAACACCATATATTTT,CASSRYRNPGNTIYF
.,TRBV6-1,.,TRBJ1-2,TGTGCCATCGCGGAGGGGTGGGCGAACTATGGCTACACCTTC,CAIAEGWANYGYTF
.,TRBV5-1,.,TRBJ1-2,TGCGCCAGCAGCTTGGACAGGGCCCGATACACCTTC,CASSLDRARYTF
.,TRBV5-1,.,TRBJ1-4,TGCGCCAGCAGCATCAGGGGCGGAGGTGAAAAACTGTTTTTT,CASSIRGGGEKLFF
.,TRBV7-2,.,TRBJ1-2,TGTGCCAGCAGCTCCGACCGGTACTATGGCTACACCTTC,CASSSDRYYGYTF
once,TRBV7-9,.,TRBJ2-7,TGTGCCAGCAGCTTAGTAGCTGGCAGATACGAGCAGTACTTC,CASSLVAGRYEQYF
once,TRBV2,TRBD1,TRBJ1-2,TGTGCCAGCAGTGTTGAGGGGGCCTATGGCTACACCTTC,CASSVEGAYGYTF
once,TRBV7-9,TRBD2,TRBJ2-1,TGTGCCAGCAGCTTAGCAACGACTAGCGGGGGCTACAATGAGCAGTTCTTC,CASSLATTSGGYNEQFF
.,TRBV21-1,.,TRBJ1-4,TGTGCCAGCAGCGCACGACAGGCCGAAGGTGAAAAACTGTTTTTT,CASSARQAEGEKLFF
.,TRBV7-2,.,TRBJ1-2,TGTGCCAGCAGCCAAGGAGGGGCGTCCTCTGGCTACACCTTC,CASSQGGASSGYTF
.,TRBV6-1,.,TRBJ2-3,TGTGCCAGCAGTGGCAGGGTAGTGGTGGCAGATACGCAGTATTTT,CASSGRVVVADTQYF
.,TRBV2,.,TRBJ1-3,TGTGCCAGCAGTGATGGCGTCAGGGCATCTGGAAACACCATATATTTT,CASSDGVRASGNTIYF
.,TRBV7-9,.,TRBJ2-3,TGTGCCAGCAGCCCTAGGGGTTATACGCAGTATTTT,CASSPRGYTQYF
.,TRBV5-1,.,TRBJ1-4,TGCGCCAGCAGCCCGCTTGCAACTAATGAAAAACTGTTTTTT,CASSPLATNEKLFF
.,TRBV19,TRBD1,TRBJ1-1,TGTGCCAGTAGCCCGGACAGGGGGAACACTGAAGCTTTCTTT,CASSPDRGNTEAFF
.,TRBV18,.,TRBJ1-1,TGTGCCAGCTCACCACGGTGGGTTACTGAAGCTTTCTTT,CASSPRWVTEAFF
.,TRBV6-1,.,TRBJ1-1,TGTGCCAGCAGTGAGGACCCTGGACAGTACACTGAAGCTTTCTTT,CASSEDPGQYTEAFF
.,TRBV11-2,TRBD1,TRBJ1-3,TGTGCCAGCAGCCCGACAGGGAGCTCAGGAAACACCATATATTTT,CASSPTGSSGNTIYF
.,TRBV19,TRBD1,TRBJ1-1,TGTGCCAGTAGTCCACGGACAGGGGTCGTGAACACTGAAGCTTTCTTT,CASSPRTGVVNTEAFF
.,TRBV28,.,TRBJ1-6,TGTGCCAGCAGGGGGAGCCAGGGGTCCTCACCCCTCCACTTT,CASRGSQGSSPLHF
.,TRBV7-9,.,TRBJ1-2,TGTGCCAGCAGCTTTGGTTTGAACTATGGCTACACCTTC,CASSFGLNYGYTF
.,TRBV4-1,.,TRBJ1-2,TGCGCCAGCAGCCAAGCGATACAGGAGTTCTATGGCTACACCTTC,CASSQAIQEFYGYTF
.,TRBV6-5,.,TRBJ1-1,TGTGCCAGCAGTTACTCGGGGGGGCCGGCCACTGAAGCTTTCTTT,CASSYSGGPATEAFF
.,TRBV18,.,TRBJ1-1,TGTGCCAGCTCCGGGACGGGATGGGACTGGACTGAAGCTTTCTTT,CASSGTGWDWTEAFF
.,TRBV5-6,.,TRBJ1-4,TGTGCCAGCAGCTCCACTCTTCGGCTGGCGGGTAATGAAAAACTGTTTTTT,CASSSTLRLAGNEKLFF
.,TRBV7-8,.,TRBJ1-2,TGTGCCAGCAGCCCTGGGACCCTCGGAGGCTACACCTTC,CASSPGTLGGYTF
.,TRBV19,TRBD1,TRBJ1-2,TGTGCCAGTAGTAAGCCGGGACAGGCCGATTATGGCTACACCTTC,CASSKPGQADYGYTF
few,TRBV12-5,TRBD1,TRBJ1-6,TGTGCTAGTGGGGGACAGAATAATTCACCCCTCCACTTT,CASGGQNNSPLHF